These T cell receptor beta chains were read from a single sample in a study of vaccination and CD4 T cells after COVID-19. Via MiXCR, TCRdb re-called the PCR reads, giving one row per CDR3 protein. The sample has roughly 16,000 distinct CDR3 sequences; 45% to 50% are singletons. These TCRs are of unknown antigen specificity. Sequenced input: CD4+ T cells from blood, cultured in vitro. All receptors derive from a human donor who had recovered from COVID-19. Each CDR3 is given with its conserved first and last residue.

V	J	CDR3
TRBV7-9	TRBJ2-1	CASSSGLAGDNEQFF
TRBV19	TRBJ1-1	CASSIVGGGEAFF
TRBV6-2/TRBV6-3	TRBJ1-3	CASSRGRLSGNTIYF
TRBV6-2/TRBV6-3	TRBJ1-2	CASSYLEAGIDGYTF
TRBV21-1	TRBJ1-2	CATDDGDYGYTF
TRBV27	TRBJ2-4	CASSSGQTRTNIQYF
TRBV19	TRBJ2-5	CASSMGTSSGETQYF
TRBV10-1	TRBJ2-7	CASRPGRSEQYF
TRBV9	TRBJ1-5	CASSAGTVNQPQHF
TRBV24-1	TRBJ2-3	CATSDPGRTDTQYF
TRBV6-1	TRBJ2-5	CASRLGLTQYF
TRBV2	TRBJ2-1	CASSDRTSGSRLF
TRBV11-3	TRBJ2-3	CASSLVGADTQYF
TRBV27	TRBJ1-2	CASSLSSGGPYGYTF
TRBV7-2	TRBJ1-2	CASSLASGNYGYTF